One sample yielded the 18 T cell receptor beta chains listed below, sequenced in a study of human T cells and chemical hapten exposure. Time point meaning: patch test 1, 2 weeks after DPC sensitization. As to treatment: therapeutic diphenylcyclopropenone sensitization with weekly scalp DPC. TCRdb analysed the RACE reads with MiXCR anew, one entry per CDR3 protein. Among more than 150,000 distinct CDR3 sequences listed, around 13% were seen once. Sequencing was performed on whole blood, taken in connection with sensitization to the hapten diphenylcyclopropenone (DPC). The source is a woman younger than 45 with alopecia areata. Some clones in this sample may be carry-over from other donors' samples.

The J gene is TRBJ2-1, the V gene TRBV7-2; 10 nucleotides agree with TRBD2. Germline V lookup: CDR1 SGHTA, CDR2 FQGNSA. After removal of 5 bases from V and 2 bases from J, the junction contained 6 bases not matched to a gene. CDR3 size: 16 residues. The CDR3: CASSHGLAGAYNEQFF. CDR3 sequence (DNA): TGTGCCAGCAGCCATGGGCTAGCGGGAGCCTACAATGAGCAGTTCTTC.

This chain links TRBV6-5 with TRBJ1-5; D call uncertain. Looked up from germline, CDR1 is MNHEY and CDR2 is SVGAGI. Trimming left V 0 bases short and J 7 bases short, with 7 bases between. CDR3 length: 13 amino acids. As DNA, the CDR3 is TGTGCCAGCAGTTACTCGTATTCACAGCCCCAGCATTTT. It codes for CASSYSYSQPQHF.

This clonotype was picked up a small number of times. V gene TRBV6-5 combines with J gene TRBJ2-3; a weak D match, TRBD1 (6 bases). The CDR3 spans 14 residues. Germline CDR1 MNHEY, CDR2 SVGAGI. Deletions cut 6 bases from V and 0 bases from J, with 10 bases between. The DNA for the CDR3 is TGTGCCAGCAGATACAGGGCTAGCACAGATACGCAGTATTTT. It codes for CASRYRASTDTQYF.

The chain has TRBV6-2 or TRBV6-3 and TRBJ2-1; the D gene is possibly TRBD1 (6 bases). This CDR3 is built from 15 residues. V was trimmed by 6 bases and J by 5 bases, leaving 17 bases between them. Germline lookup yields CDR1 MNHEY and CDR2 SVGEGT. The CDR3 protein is CASSQGLRRDNEQFF. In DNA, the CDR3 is TGTGCCAGCAGCCAGGGGCTCCGGAGAGACAATGAGCAGTTCTTC.

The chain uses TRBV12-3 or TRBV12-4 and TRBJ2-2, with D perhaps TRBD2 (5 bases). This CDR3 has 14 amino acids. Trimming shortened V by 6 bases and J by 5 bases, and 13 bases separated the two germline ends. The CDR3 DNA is TGTGCCAGCAGCCCCCGGGCGGGTACCGGGGAGCTGTTTTTT. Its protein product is CASSPRAGTGELFF.

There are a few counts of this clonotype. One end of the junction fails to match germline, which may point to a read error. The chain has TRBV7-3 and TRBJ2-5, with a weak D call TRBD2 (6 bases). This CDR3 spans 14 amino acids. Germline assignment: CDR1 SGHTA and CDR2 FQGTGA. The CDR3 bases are TGTGCCAGCAGCTTAGATGGTTCGGGAGTCCCGCTTAGCTTC. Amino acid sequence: CASSLDGSGVPLSF.

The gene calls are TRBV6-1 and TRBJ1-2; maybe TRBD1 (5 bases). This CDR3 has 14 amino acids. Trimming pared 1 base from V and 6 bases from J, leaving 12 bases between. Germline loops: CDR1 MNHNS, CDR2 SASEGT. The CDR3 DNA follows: TGTGCCAGCAGTGAAGTAACAGGTCAGGATGGCTACACCTTC. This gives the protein CASSEVTGQDGYTF.

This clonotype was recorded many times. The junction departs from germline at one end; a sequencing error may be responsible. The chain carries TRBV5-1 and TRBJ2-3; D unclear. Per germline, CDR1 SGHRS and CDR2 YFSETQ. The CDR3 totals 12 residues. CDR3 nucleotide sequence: TGTGCCAGCTCCACCGGCACAGATACGCAGTATTTT. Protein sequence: CASSTGTDTQYF.

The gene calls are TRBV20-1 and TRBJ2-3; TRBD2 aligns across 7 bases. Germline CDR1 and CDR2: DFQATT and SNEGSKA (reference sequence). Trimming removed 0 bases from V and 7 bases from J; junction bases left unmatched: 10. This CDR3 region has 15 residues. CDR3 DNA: TGCAGTGCTAGAGAGAGGCTAGCGGACTTCTATACGCAGTATTTT. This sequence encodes CSARERLADFYTQYF.

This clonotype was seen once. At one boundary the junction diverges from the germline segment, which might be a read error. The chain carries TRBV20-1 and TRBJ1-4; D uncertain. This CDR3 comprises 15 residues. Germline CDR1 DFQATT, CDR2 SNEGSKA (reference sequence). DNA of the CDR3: TGCAGTGCTAGAGATCGGGCTGGGCATGGAGAAAAACTGTTCTTT. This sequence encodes CSARDRAGHGEKLFF.

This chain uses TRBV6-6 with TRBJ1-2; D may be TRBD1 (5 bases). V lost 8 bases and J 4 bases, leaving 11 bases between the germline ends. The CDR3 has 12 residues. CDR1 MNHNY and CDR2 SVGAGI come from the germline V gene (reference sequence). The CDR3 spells CASSRVAYGYTF. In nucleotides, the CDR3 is TGTGCCAGCTCCAGGGTCGCCTATGGCTACACCTTC.

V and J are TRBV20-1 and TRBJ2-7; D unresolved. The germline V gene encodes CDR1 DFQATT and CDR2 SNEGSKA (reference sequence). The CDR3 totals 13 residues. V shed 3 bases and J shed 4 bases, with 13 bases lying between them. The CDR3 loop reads CSARKGQDYEQYF. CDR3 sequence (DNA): TGCAGTGCTAGGAAGGGTCAGGATTACGAGCAGTACTTC.

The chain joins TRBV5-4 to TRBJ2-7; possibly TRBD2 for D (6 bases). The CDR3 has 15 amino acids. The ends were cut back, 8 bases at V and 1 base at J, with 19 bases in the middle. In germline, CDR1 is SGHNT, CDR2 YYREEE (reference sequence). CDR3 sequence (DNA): TGTGCCAGTTCCCAGGCGGGGATACTTTCCTACGAGCAGTACTTC. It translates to CASSQAGILSYEQYF.

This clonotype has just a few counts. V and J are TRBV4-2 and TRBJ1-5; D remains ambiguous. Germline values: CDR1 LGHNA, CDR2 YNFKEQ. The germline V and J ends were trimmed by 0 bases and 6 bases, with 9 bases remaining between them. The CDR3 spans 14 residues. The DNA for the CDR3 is TGTGCCAGCAGCCAAGATTCCCCACGTCAGCCCCAGCATTTT. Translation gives CASSQDSPRQPQHF.

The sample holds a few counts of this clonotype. The CDR3 DNA follows: TGCAGTGCTAAGGAGACAGGGCTATATACGCAGTATTTT. Amino acid sequence: CSAKETGLYTQYF. This chain links TRBV20-1 with TRBJ2-3, with 7 bases that match TRBD1. The V segment lost 4 bases and the J segment 7 bases; nucleotides outside the gene matches: 8. This CDR3 region has 13 residues. The germline V gene encodes CDR1 DFQATT and CDR2 SNEGSKA (reference sequence).

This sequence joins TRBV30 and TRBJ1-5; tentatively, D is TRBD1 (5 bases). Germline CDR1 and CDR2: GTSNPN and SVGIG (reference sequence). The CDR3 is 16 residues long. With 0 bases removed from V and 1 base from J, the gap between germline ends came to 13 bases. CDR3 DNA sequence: TGTGCCTGGAGTGTACTATCAGGGAAAAGCAATCAGCCCCAGCATTTT. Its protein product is CAWSVLSGKSNQPQHF.

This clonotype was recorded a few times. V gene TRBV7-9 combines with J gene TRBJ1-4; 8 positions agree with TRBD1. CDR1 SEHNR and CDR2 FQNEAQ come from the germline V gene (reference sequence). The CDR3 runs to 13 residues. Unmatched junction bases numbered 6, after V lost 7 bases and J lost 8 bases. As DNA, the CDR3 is TGTGCCAGCACCGGGACAGGAGAAGAAAAACTGTTTTTT. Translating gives CASTGTGEEKLFF.

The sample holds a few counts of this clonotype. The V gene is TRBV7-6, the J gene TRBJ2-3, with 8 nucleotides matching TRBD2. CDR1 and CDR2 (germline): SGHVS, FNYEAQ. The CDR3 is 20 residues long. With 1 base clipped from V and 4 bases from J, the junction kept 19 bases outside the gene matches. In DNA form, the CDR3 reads TGTGCCAGCAGCTTAGGACCGGGACTAGTGGGGCCCATCCCTCCAGATACGCAGTATTTT. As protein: CASSLGPGLVGPIPPDTQYF.